The sequence of this T cell receptor (beta chain) was determined in a study of naive and memory T cell subsets. The CDR3 spans 15 residues. The germline gives CDR1 MDHEN, CDR2 SYDVKM. Trimming took off 10 bases at V and 0 bases at J, with 17 bases between the two ends. A few counts support this clonotype. The beta constant-region primer was an equimolar mix of two oligonucleotides covering TRBC1 and TRBC2. Nested alpha and beta constant-region primers with the SP2 primer drove four PCR rounds on ligated cDNA. TCRdb itself ran the UMI-ligation and nested PCR reads through MiXCR, one entry per CDR3 protein. The sample lists around 110,000 distinct CDR3 sequences, roughly 36% occurring once.

The clonotype was recovered from a human donor in good health. The sequenced material came from central memory CD4+ T cells from blood. The J gene is TRBJ2-3, the V gene TRBV28; D is tentatively TRBD1 or TRBD2 (5 bases each). CDR3 residues: CATLGADTSTDTQYF. The CDR3 nucleotides read TGTGCCACGCTCGGGGCCGATACTAGCACAGATACGCAGTATTTT. Supplemented by reference TRBV28 and TRBJ2-3, the full variable domain reads DVKVTQSSRYLVKRTGEKVFLECVQDMDHENMFWYRQDPGLGLRLIYFSYDVKMKEKGDIPEGYSVSREKKERFSLILESASTNQTSMYLCATLGADTSTDTQYFGPGTRLTVL.